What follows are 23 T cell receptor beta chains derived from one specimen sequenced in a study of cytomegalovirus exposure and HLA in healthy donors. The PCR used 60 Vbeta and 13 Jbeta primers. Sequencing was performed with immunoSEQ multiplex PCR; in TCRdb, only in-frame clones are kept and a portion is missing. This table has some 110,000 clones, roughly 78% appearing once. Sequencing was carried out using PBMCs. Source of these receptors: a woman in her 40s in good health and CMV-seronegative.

Here the CDR3 DNA reads TGTGCCAGCAGCTTGGAGGGGACACTTTTACCCTACGAGCAGTACTTC. Translation gives CASSLEGTLLPYEQYF. The chain joins TRBV5-6 to TRBJ2-5; perhaps TRBD1 as D (6 bases). The DNA end favors TRBJ2-7, so the J call may be wrong. The CDR3 is made up of 16 amino acids. The germline CDR1 and CDR2 sequences are SGHDT and YYEEEE.

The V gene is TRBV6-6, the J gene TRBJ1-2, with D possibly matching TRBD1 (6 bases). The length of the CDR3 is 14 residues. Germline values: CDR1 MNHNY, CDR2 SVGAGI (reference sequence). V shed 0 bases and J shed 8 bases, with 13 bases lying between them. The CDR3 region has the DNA TGTGCCAGCAGTTACTCTACAGGGCAGGGCGGCTACACCTTC. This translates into CASSYSTGQGGYTF.

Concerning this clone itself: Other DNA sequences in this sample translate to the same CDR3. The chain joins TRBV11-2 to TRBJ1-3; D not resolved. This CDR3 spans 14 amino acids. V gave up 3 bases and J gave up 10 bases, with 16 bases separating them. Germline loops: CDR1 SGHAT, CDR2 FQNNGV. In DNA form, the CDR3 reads TGTGCCAGCAGCTTCCTAGGCCTTCAGTCAACCATATATTTT. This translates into CASSFLGLQSTIYF.

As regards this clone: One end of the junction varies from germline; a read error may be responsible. The CDR3 coding sequence is TGCAGCATTGATTGGAGGGGCTATGGCTACACCTTC. It translates to CSIDWRGYGYTF. V is TRBV29-1 and J is TRBJ1-2, with D perhaps matching TRBD1 (5 bases). The CDR3 loop spans 12 amino acids. Germline V gene data show CDR1 as SQVTM and CDR2 as ANQGSEA.

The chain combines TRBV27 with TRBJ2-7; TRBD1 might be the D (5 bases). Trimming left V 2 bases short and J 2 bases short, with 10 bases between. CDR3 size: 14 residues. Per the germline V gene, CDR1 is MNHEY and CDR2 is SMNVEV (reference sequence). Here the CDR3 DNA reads TGTGCCAGCAGTTTACGTCAGGGTGCCTACGAGCAGTACTTC. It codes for CASSLRQGAYEQYF.

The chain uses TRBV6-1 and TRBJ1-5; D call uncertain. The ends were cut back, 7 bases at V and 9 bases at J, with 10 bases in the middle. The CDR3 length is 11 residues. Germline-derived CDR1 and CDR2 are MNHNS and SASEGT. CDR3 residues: CASTLAGPQHF. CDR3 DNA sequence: TGTGCCAGCACCCTCGCGGGGCCCCAGCATTTT.

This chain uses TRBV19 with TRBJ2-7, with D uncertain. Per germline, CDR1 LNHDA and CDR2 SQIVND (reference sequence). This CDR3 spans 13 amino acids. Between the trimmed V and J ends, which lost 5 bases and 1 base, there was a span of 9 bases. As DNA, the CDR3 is TGTGCCAGTAGTCCCCAGACATCCTACGAGCAGTACTTC. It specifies CASSPQTSYEQYF.

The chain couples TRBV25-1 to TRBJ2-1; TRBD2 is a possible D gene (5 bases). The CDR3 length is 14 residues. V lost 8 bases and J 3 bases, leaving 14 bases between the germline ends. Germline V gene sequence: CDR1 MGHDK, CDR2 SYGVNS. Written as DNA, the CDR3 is TGTGCCAGCGCCCCAAGCGGCCTCTACAATGAGCAGTTCTTC. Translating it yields CASAPSGLYNEQFF.

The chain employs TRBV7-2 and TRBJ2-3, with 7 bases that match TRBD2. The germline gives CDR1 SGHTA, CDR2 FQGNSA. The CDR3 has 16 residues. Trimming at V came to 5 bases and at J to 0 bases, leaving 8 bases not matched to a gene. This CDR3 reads CASSPQTSRSTDTQYF. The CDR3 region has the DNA TGTGCCAGCAGCCCCCAGACTAGCAGAAGCACAGATACGCAGTATTTT. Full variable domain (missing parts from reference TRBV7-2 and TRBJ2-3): GAGVSQSPSNKVTEKGKDVELRCDPISGHTALYWYRQSLGQGLEFLIYFQGNSAPDKSGLPSDRFSAERTGGSVSTLTIQRTQQEDSAVYLCASSPQTSRSTDTQYFGPGTRLTVL.

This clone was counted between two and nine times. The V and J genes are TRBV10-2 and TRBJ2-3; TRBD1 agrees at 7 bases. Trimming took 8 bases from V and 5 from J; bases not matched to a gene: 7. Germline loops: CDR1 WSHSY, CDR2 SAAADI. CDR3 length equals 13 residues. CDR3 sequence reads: CASSGTEKDTQYF. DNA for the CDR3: TGCGCCAGCTCCGGGACAGAAAAAGATACGCAGTATTTT.

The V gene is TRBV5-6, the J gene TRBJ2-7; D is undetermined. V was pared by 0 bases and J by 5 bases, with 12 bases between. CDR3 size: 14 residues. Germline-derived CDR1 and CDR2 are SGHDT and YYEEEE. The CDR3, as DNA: TGTGCCAGCAGCTTGGTATCAGTTAACCACGAGCAGTACTTC. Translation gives CASSLVSVNHEQYF.

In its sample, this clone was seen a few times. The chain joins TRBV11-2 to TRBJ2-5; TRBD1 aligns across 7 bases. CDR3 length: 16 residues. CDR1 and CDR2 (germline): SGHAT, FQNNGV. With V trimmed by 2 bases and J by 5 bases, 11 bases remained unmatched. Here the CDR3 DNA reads TGTGCCAGCAGCTTAAGCCCCGGGACAGTCCTTGAGACCCAGTACTTC. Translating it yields CASSLSPGTVLETQYF.

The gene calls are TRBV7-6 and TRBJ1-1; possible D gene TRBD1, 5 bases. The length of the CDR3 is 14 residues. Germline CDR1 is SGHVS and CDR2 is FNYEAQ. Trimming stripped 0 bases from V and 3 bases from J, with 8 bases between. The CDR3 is CASSLAVRDTEAFF. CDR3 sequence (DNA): TGTGCCAGCAGCTTAGCAGTCAGGGACACTGAAGCTTTCTTT.

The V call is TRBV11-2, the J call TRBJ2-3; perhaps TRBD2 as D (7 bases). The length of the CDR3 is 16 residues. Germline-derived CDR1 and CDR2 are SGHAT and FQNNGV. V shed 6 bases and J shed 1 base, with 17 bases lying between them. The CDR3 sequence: CASRRGRGERTDTQYF. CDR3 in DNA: TGTGCCAGCAGGCGGGGGAGGGGGGAGCGCACAGATACGCAGTATTTT.

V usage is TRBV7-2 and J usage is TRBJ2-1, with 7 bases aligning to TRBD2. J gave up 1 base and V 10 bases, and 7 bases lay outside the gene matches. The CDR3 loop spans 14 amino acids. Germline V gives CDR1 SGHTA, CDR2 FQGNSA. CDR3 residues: CATRGSLSYNEQFF. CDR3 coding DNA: TGTGCCACCCGCGGGAGTTTGTCCTACAATGAGCAGTTCTTC.

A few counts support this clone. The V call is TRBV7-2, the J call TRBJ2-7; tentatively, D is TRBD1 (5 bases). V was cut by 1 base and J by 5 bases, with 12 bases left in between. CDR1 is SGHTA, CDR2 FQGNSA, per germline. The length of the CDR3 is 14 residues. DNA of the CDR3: TGTGCCAGCAGCTTAGGGGGCGTTCGGCACGAGCAGTACTTC. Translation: CASSLGGVRHEQYF.

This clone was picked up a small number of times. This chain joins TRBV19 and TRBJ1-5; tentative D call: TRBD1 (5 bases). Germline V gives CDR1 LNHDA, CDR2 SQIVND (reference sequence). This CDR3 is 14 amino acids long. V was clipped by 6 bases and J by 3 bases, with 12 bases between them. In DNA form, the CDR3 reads TGTGCCAGTAGGGAAGACAGACCCAATCAGCCCCAGCATTTT. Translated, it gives CASREDRPNQPQHF.

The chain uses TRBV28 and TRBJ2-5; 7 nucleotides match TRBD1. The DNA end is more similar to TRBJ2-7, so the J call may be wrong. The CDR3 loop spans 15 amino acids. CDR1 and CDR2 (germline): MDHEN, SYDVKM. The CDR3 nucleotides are TGTGCCAGCAGTTTAAGGGGACAGAAACGCTACGAGCAGTACTTC. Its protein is CASSLRGQKRYEQYF.

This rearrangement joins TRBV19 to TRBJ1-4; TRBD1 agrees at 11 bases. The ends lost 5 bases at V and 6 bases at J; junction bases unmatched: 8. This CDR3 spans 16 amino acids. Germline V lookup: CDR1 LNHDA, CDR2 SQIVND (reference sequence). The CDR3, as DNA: TGTGCCAGTAGTCCACGGGACAGGGGGTTTCATGAAAAACTGTTTTTT. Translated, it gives CASSPRDRGFHEKLFF.

The chain's CDR3 is CASTRTSGTAYEQYF. As DNA, the CDR3 is TGTGCCAGCACCAGGACTAGCGGGACAGCCTACGAGCAGTACTTC. J is TRBJ2-7 and V is TRBV7-8; TRBD2 aligns across 12 bases. The CDR3 sequence is 15 residues long. V was pared by 7 bases and J by 2 bases, with 6 bases of the junction left unmatched. Germline-derived CDR1 and CDR2 are SGHVS and FQNEAQ.

CDR3 in amino acids: CASSLTPGGAKNIQYF. For the CDR3, the DNA is TGTGCCAGCAGCTTAACGCCAGGGGGGGCCAAAAACATTCAGTACTTC. V usage is TRBV7-3 and J usage is TRBJ2-4; perhaps TRBD1 as D (7 bases). V shed 0 bases and J shed 1 base, with 10 bases lying between them. Germline-derived CDR1 and CDR2 are SGHTA and FQGTGA. The CDR3 has 16 amino acids.

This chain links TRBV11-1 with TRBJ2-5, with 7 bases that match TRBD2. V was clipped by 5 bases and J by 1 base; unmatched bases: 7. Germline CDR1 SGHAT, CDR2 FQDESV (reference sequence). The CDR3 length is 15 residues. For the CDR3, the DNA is TGTGCCAGCAGCACCCACGGGGGGATCCAAGAGACCCAGTACTTC. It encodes CASSTHGGIQETQYF. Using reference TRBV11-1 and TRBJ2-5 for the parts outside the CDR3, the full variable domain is EAEVAQSPRYKITEKSQAVAFWCDPISGHATLYWYRQILGQGPELLVQFQDESVVDDSQLPKDRFSAERLKGVDSTLKIQPAELGDSAMYLCASSTHGGIQETQYFGPGTRLLVL.

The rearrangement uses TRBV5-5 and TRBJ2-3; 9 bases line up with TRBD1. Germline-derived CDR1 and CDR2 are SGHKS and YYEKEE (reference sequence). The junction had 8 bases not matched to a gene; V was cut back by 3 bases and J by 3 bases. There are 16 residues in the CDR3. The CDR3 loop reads CASSSLDRGTTDTQYF. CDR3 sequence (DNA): TGTGCCAGCAGCTCGTTGGACAGGGGAACGACAGATACGCAGTATTTT. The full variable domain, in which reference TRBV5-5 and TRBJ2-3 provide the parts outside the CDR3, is DAGVTQSPTHLIKTRGQQVTLRCSPISGHKSVSWYQQVLGQGPQFIFQYYEKEERGRGNFPDRFSARQFPNYSSELNVNALLLGDSALYLCASSSLDRGTTDTQYFGPGTRLTVL.